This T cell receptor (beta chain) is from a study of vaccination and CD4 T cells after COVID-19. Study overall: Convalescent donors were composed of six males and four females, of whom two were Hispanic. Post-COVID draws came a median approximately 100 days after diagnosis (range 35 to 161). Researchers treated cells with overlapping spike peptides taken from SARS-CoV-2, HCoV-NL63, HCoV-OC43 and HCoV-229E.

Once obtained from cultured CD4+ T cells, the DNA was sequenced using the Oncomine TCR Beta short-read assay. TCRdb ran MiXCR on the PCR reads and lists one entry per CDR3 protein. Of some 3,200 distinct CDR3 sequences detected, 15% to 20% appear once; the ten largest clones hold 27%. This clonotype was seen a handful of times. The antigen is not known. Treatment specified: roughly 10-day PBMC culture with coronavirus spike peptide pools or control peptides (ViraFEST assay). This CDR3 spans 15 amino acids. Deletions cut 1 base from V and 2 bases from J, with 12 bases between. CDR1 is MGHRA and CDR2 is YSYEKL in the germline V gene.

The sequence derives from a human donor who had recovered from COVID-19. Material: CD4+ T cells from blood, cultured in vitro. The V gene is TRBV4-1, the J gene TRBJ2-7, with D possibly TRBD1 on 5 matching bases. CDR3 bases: TGCGCCAGCAGCCAAGTCTTACAGGTTGCCTACGAGCAGTACTTC. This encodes CASSQVLQVAYEQYF.